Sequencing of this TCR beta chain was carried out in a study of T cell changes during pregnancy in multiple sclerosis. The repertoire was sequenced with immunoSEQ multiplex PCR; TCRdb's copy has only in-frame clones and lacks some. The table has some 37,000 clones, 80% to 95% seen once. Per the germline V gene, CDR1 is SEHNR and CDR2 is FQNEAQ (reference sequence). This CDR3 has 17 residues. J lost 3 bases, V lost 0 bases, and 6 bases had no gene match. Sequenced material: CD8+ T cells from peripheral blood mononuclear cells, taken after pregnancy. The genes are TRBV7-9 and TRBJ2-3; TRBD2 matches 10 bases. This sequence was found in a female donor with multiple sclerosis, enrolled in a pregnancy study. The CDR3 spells CASSLAGSAGGTDTQYF. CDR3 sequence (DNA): TGTGCCAGCAGCTTAGCAGGGTCAGCGGGGGGGACAGATACGCAGTATTTT.